This T cell receptor (beta chain) comes out of a study of T-cell reconstitution after alpha-beta-depleted transplantation in children. Unique molecular identifiers were incorporated when the TCRbeta library was constructed. One entry per CDR3 protein, called by TCRdb with MiXCR from the PCR reads. The sample consists of nearly 350,000 distinct CDR3 sequences, 15% to 20% of them appearing once. V shed 2 bases and J shed 3 bases, with 14 bases lying between them. Germline V gives CDR1 LGHDT, CDR2 YNNKEL (reference sequence). The CDR3 runs to 17 residues. Study-wide results and limits: Fresh T-cell production supplied most of the T-cell counts and diversity seen one year after transplant. It was reported that alpha-beta T cells came from several hundred expanded graft clones (about two months after transplant). The high TCRbeta diversity at day 60 in some patients came from surviving recipient T cells and thymic progenitors.

This clonotype was seen ten or more times. Its target is unknown. This TCR was recovered from a male patient between 2 and 15 years old who had a stem cell transplant for acute lymphoblastic leukemia, so the T cells may come from the graft donor. This rearrangement joins TRBV3-1 to TRBJ1-6, with D possibly matching TRBD1 (5 bases). The input for sequencing was PBMCs, mostly from graft donor cells, taken 360 days after TCRalphabeta/CD19-depleted stem cell transplant. CDR3 region: CASSQLPTEHYNSPLHF. The CDR3 DNA sequence: TGTGCCAGCAGCCAACTCCCGACAGAACACTATAATTCACCCCTCCACTTT.